The 32 T cell receptor beta chains reported below all come from one sample, sequenced in a study of shared clonotypes between healthy human individuals. The naive CD8 fraction comprised CD45RO-negative cells positively selected for CCR7 and excluded terminally differentiated effector memory CD45RA+ cells. Generated by immunoSEQ multiplex PCR, the TCRdb table keeps only in-frame clones and is missing some. This table has about 700,000 clones, about 91% appearing once. The sample was naive CD8+ T cells sorted from blood. These receptor sequences come from a man aged 25 to 40 in good health.

The genes are TRBV7-2 and TRBJ2-7; 8 bases are a match to TRBD1. J gave up 2 bases and V 4 bases, and 7 bases lay outside the gene matches. Germline-derived CDR1 and CDR2 are SGHTA and FQGNSA. The CDR3 totals 15 residues. CDR3 DNA: TGTGCCAGCAGCTCCTACAGGGGGTCCCCCTACGAGCAGTACTTC. It translates to CASSSYRGSPYEQYF.

This chain connects TRBV11-2 to TRBJ2-7; 13 bases are shared with TRBD2. Germline CDR1 is SGHAT and CDR2 is FQNNGV. The CDR3 runs to 16 residues. Trimming removed 3 bases from V and 2 bases from J; junction bases left unmatched: 4. CDR3 nucleotides: TGTGCCAGCAGCTTCCTTACTAGCGGGAGGGCCTACGAGCAGTACTTC. This encodes CASSFLTSGRAYEQYF.

This clone has a single count. CDR3 coding DNA: TGTGCCAGCAGGGAAGTGGGCACTGAAGCTTTCTTT. Encoded protein: CASREVGTEAFF. The V call is TRBV5-4, the J call TRBJ1-1; D is uncertain. Trimming cost V 5 bases and J 4 bases, with 9 bases left between them. CDR1 and CDR2 (germline): SGHNT, YYREEE (reference sequence). The CDR3 has 12 residues.

With regard to this clone: The identical CDR3 is also encoded by other nucleotide sequences in the sample. J is TRBJ1-1 and V is TRBV27, with 7 bases identical to TRBD1. The CDR3 runs 15 residues. Germline V lookup: CDR1 MNHEY, CDR2 SMNVEV (reference sequence). Trimming at V came to 0 bases and at J to 1 base, leaving 2 bases not matched to a gene. In DNA, the CDR3 is TGTGCCAGCAGTTTATCCAGGGGGGGGAACACTGAAGCTTTCTTT. It is translated as CASSLSRGGNTEAFF.

In this sample, this clone turned up a few times. J is TRBJ1-2 and V is TRBV7-9; D is undetermined. The CDR3 is made up of 13 amino acids. Trimming left V 5 bases short and J 4 bases short, with 11 bases between. Germline assignment: CDR1 SEHNR and CDR2 FQNEAQ (reference sequence). CDR3 in DNA: TGTGCCAGCAGCCCCACAACCATCTATGGCTACACCTTC. Protein product: CASSPTTIYGYTF. The variable domain in full, completed from reference TRBV7-9 and TRBJ1-2, reads DTGVSQNPRHKITKRGQNVTFRCDPISEHNRLYWYRQTLGQGPEFLTYFQNEAQLEKSRLLSDRFSAERPKGSFSTLEIQRTEQGDSAMYLCASSPTTIYGYTFGSGTRLTVV.

The J gene is TRBJ1-2, the V gene TRBV7-2; TRBD1 aligns across 10 bases. The junction had 11 bases not matched to a gene; V was cut back by 9 bases and J by 7 bases. CDR1 and CDR2 from the germline V gene are SGHTA and FQGNSA. The CDR3 covers 14 residues. Written as DNA, the CDR3 is TGTGCCAGACCTGGCCGGGACAGGGGACGTGGCTACACCTTC. This translates into CARPGRDRGRGYTF.

CDR3 loop: CASSLGRGLAGGFETQYF. In DNA form, the CDR3 reads TGTGCCAGCAGCTTAGGGCGGGGACTAGCGGGAGGCTTCGAGACCCAGTACTTC. The rearrangement links TRBV11-3 to TRBJ2-5; 15 nucleotides line up with TRBD2. The J segment lost 5 bases and the V segment lost 1 base, leaving 8 bases of the junction unmatched. Germline lookup yields CDR1 SGHNT and CDR2 YENEEA. CDR3 size: 18 residues.

In this sample, this clone turned up once. This chain uses TRBV12-5 with TRBJ2-5, with 11 bases that match TRBD2. Trimming at V came to 1 base and at J to 2 bases, leaving 9 bases not matched to a gene. This CDR3 region has 18 residues. The germline CDR1 and CDR2 sequences are LGHNT and FRNRAP. The CDR3 loop reads CASGLGGLADLKQETQYF. The CDR3 DNA is TGTGCTAGTGGTTTGGGGGGACTAGCGGACTTGAAACAAGAGACCCAGTACTTC. Full variable domain (rest looked up from reference TRBV12-5 and TRBJ2-5): DARVTQTPRHKVTEMGQEVTMRCQPILGHNTVFWYRQTMMQGLELLAYFRNRAPLDDSGMPKDRFSAEMPDATLATLKIQPSEPRDSAVYFCASGLGGLADLKQETQYFGPGTRLLVL.

CDR3 sequence (DNA): TGCGCCAGCAGCCCCCATGACGGGTCCAATGAGCAGTTCTTC. This translates into CASSPHDGSNEQFF. This chain joins TRBV4-1 and TRBJ2-1; D is uncertain. The CDR3 runs to 14 residues. The germline gives CDR1 MGHRA, CDR2 YSYEKL. V lost 4 bases to trimming and J lost 6 bases, with 13 bases between them.

The rearrangement links TRBV27 to TRBJ2-2; TRBD1 might be the D (6 bases). CDR1 and CDR2 from the germline V gene are MNHEY and SMNVEV (reference sequence). V lost 8 bases to trimming and J lost 4 bases, with 11 bases between them. The CDR3 sequence is 13 residues long. This CDR3 is CASWGRSTGELFF. CDR3 in DNA: TGTGCCAGCTGGGGGCGGAGCACCGGGGAGCTGTTTTTT.

The V call is TRBV29-1, the J call TRBJ2-1, with D perhaps TRBD1 or TRBD2 (6 bases each). Germline CDR1 reads SQVTM; CDR2 reads ANQGSEA. This CDR3 has 13 residues. Trimming pared 4 bases from V and 6 bases from J, leaving 13 bases between. CDR3 coding DNA: TGCAGCGTTGTCCGAGAGGGGGGCAATGAGCAGTTCTTC. Translating it yields CSVVREGGNEQFF.

V gene TRBV19 combines with J gene TRBJ1-5, with 8 bases lining up with TRBD1. The germline V gene encodes CDR1 LNHDA and CDR2 SQIVND (reference sequence). Losses at the gene ends were 5 bases for V and 5 bases for J; bases not matched to a gene: 11. This CDR3 region has 16 residues. Here the CDR3 reads CASSFSGGDGYQPQHF. CDR3 bases: TGTGCCAGTAGTTTTTCAGGGGGCGACGGTTATCAGCCCCAGCATTTT.

This chain joins TRBV14 and TRBJ2-5, with D possibly being TRBD2 (6 bases). CDR3 size: 17 residues. Germline V gene lookup returns CDR1 SGHDN and CDR2 FVKESK. The V end was cut by 1 base, the J end by 5 bases, with 20 bases between. The CDR3: CASSQAFETRVPETQYF. The CDR3 DNA is TGTGCCAGCAGCCAAGCATTTGAGACTAGAGTTCCTGAGACCCAGTACTTC.

The chain links TRBV4-3 to TRBJ2-1, with 10 bases matching TRBD2. This CDR3 has 15 residues. The V and J ends lost 7 bases and 8 bases, in that order; junction bases with no gene match: 11. Germline V gene data show CDR1 as LGHNA and CDR2 as YSLEER. CDR3 DNA: TGCGCCAGCACCCCGGGCCTAGCGGGAGTATATGAGCAGTTCTTC. Encoded protein: CASTPGLAGVYEQFF.

The chain uses TRBV9 and TRBJ1-4; 8 bases fit TRBD1. The CDR3 runs 15 residues. V shed 1 base, J shed 5 bases, and the junction held 4 bases outside the gene matches. Germline V CDR1 and CDR2: SGDLS, YYNGEE. The CDR3: CASSVRTGTNEKLFF. CDR3 sequence (DNA): TGTGCCAGCAGCGTAAGGACAGGGACGAATGAAAAACTGTTTTTT.

V usage is TRBV28 and J usage is TRBJ2-7; D is unclear. This CDR3 comprises 12 residues. The germline gives CDR1 MDHEN, CDR2 SYDVKM. V dropped 2 bases and J dropped 5 bases, with 7 bases sitting between them. The CDR3: CASSLGHNEQYF. The DNA of the CDR3 is TGTGCCAGCAGTTTAGGGCACAACGAGCAGTACTTC.

This chain connects TRBV27 to TRBJ1-1; D ambiguous. Germline CDR1 MNHEY, CDR2 SMNVEV (reference sequence). Trimming removed 6 bases at V and 4 bases at J, with 12 bases between. The CDR3 covers 13 residues. CDR3 in DNA: TGTGCCAGCAGGATAGTAGGGAGCACTGAAGCTTTCTTT. Translating gives CASRIVGSTEAFF.

V gene TRBV6-1 combines with J gene TRBJ2-1; 11 bases are shared with TRBD2. The CDR3 length is 17 residues. Germline V CDR1 and CDR2: MNHNS, SASEGT. V lost 2 bases and J lost 1; bases outside the gene matches: 4. The CDR3 here is CASSELAGGESYNEQFF. As DNA, the CDR3 is TGTGCCAGCAGTGAACTAGCGGGAGGAGAATCCTACAATGAGCAGTTCTTC.

On this clone itself: The junction does not match germline at one end; this may be a read error. This chain uses TRBV14 with TRBJ2-7, with D maybe TRBD1 (6 bases). The germline V gene encodes CDR1 SGHDN and CDR2 FVKESK. CDR3 length: 12 residues. The DNA of the CDR3 is TGCGCGACAGGCGATAACTCCTACGAGCAGTACTTC. It translates to CATGDNSYEQYF.

The CDR3 region is CASSQGDRGYTEAFF. In nucleotides, the CDR3 is TGTGCCAGCAGCCAAGGAGACAGGGGTTACACTGAAGCTTTCTTT. V usage is TRBV14 and J usage is TRBJ1-1; 8 bases map to TRBD1. V was pared by 1 base and J by 3 bases, with 4 bases of the junction left unmatched. This CDR3 is built from 15 residues. From germline, CDR1 is SGHDN and CDR2 FVKESK.

The chain combines TRBV6-5 with TRBJ2-7; 11 bases agree with TRBD2. CDR3 length: 14 amino acids. V trimming: 4 bases; J trimming: 4 bases; junction bases outside the gene matches: 3. Germline lookup yields CDR1 MNHEY and CDR2 SVGAGI. The CDR3 DNA reads as TGTGCCAGCAGTTCTAGCGGGAGGAGTTACGAGCAGTACTTC. Residues: CASSSSGRSYEQYF.

The rearrangement joins TRBV7-9 to TRBJ2-7; D is perhaps TRBD1 (6 bases). V lost 2 bases and J lost 1, with 9 bases in between. Looked up from germline, CDR1 is SEHNR and CDR2 is FQNEAQ (reference sequence). This CDR3 contains 14 residues. CDR3 sequence: CASSLKGGSYEQYF. As DNA, the CDR3 is TGTGCCAGCAGCTTAAAAGGGGGTTCCTACGAGCAGTACTTC.

The V call is TRBV7-8, the J call TRBJ1-5; 7 nucleotides agree with TRBD1. The trim removed 3 bases at V and 7 bases at J, leaving 15 bases unmatched. Germline assignment: CDR1 SGHVS and CDR2 FQNEAQ. The length of the CDR3 is 17 residues. CDR3: CASSLGDRRGPQQPQHF. In DNA form, the CDR3 reads TGTGCCAGCAGCTTGGGGGACAGACGAGGCCCTCAACAGCCCCAGCATTTT.

The table lists this clone with a count of one. The chain links TRBV11-2 to TRBJ2-1; 7 nucleotides align to TRBD2. The CDR3 contains 16 residues. The J segment lost 1 base and the V segment lost 5 bases, leaving 8 bases of the junction unmatched. In germline, CDR1 is SGHAT, CDR2 FQNNGV. The CDR3 DNA follows: TGTGCCAGCAGCCCCAGCGGGGTGGGATCCTACAATGAGCAGTTCTTC. The encoded protein is CASSPSGVGSYNEQFF.

In this sample, this clone turned up a few times. This CDR3 reads CSVRLALNEQFF. The CDR3 DNA sequence: TGCAGCGTTCGCCTAGCGTTGAATGAGCAGTTCTTC. The chain couples TRBV29-1 to TRBJ2-1; the D gene is possibly TRBD2 (6 bases). The germline CDR1 and CDR2 sequences are SQVTM and ANQGSEA. Trimming took 5 bases from V and 7 from J, leaving 12 bases between them. The CDR3 runs 12 residues.

This clone was counted a single time. V usage is TRBV7-9 and J usage is TRBJ1-4; D remains unclear. Germline-derived CDR1 and CDR2 are SEHNR and FQNEAQ (reference sequence). Trimming removed 4 bases at V and 0 bases at J, with 0 bases between. The CDR3 totals 12 residues. CDR3 residues: CASSSTNEKLFF. CDR3 bases: TGTGCCAGCAGCTCAACTAATGAAAAACTGTTTTTT.

V usage is TRBV6-5 and J usage is TRBJ2-7; D unclear. Germline V gene data show CDR1 as MNHEY and CDR2 as SVGAGI. The CDR3 loop spans 12 amino acids. The germline V and J ends were trimmed by 2 bases and 7 bases, with 9 bases remaining between them. CDR3 DNA: TGTGCCAGCAGTTACGGGAACGAGGAGCAGTACTTC. This sequence encodes CASSYGNEEQYF.

The V gene is TRBV7-3, the J gene TRBJ2-7, with 9 positions matching TRBD1. The germline CDR1 and CDR2 sequences are SGHTA and FQGTGA. The length of the CDR3 is 14 residues. The V gene end was trimmed by 4 bases and the J gene end by 4 bases; junction bases not matched to a gene: 5. CDR3 residues: CASSSGQGLYEQYF. CDR3 coding DNA: TGTGCCAGCAGCTCGGGACAGGGACTTTACGAGCAGTACTTC.

This chain joins TRBV5-1 and TRBJ2-3; 10 positions agree with TRBD1. CDR3 length: 17 amino acids. Trimming cost V 0 bases and J 3 bases; bases outside gene matches: 7. Germline-derived CDR1 and CDR2 are SGHRS and YFSETQ. CDR3 coding DNA: TGCGCCAGCAGCTTGGTCTGGGGGGACAGGGGAACAGATACGCAGTATTTT. Translation gives CASSLVWGDRGTDTQYF.

V and J are TRBV30 and TRBJ2-2; no definite D call. V was trimmed by 0 bases and J by 7 bases, leaving 3 bases between them. The CDR3 consists of 11 residues. Per the germline V gene, CDR1 is GTSNPN and CDR2 is SVGIG (reference sequence). The chain's CDR3 is CAWSVIGELFF. The CDR3 DNA sequence: TGTGCCTGGAGTGTAATCGGGGAGCTGTTTTTT.

The chain recombines TRBV27 with TRBJ2-7, with 7 bases matching TRBD1. The ends lost 7 bases at V and 2 bases at J; junction bases unmatched: 8. The germline V gene has CDR1 MNHEY and CDR2 SMNVEV (reference sequence). There are 14 residues in the CDR3. CDR3 in amino acids: CASNSGTVPYEQYF. In DNA form, the CDR3 reads TGTGCCAGCAATTCAGGGACAGTACCCTACGAGCAGTACTTC.

The genes are TRBV9 and TRBJ2-7; D ambiguous. Trimming removed 0 bases at V and 2 bases at J, with 9 bases between. The CDR3 has 14 amino acids. Per germline, CDR1 SGDLS and CDR2 YYNGEE. The CDR3 DNA reads as TGTGCCAGCAGCGTAGACCTTTCTCCCTACGAGCAGTACTTC. The encoded protein is CASSVDLSPYEQYF.